This T cell receptor (beta chain) stems from a study of CD8 T cells in ankylosing spondylitis. The study's findings and limits: In synovial fluid and blood from reactive arthritis, some motif variants were previously reported. A motif in TCR beta, a set of under ten highly homologous variants, appeared characteristic of ankylosing spondylitis blood. Peripheral blood samples showed relatively rare disease-linked clones, and these clones were CD8+. Disease-associated clones were reportedly significantly overrepresented in matched ankylosing spondylitis synovial fluid.

CDR1 and CDR2 (germline): MNHEY, SVGEGT. This CDR3 contains 15 residues. Trimming at V came to 4 bases and at J to 10 bases, leaving 6 bases not matched to a gene. Note on this clonotype: Its antigen is currently unknown.

Using quantitative 5'-RACE with molecular barcodes, the authors made TCR beta libraries. MiXCR, applied by TCRdb to the 5' RACE reads, yields one record per CDR3 protein. The table includes fewer than 750,000 distinct CDR3 sequences, roughly 19% detected once. This sequence joins TRBV6-2 or TRBV6-3 and TRBJ2-1, with 14 bases identical to TRBD2. The source is a male donor with ankylosing spondylitis. Material for sequencing was blood, either unsorted or a sorted T cell fraction (not recorded which). The CDR3 here is CASSWMGLAGEEQFF. CDR3 DNA: TGTGCCAGCAGTTGGATGGGACTAGCGGGAGAAGAGCAGTTCTTC.